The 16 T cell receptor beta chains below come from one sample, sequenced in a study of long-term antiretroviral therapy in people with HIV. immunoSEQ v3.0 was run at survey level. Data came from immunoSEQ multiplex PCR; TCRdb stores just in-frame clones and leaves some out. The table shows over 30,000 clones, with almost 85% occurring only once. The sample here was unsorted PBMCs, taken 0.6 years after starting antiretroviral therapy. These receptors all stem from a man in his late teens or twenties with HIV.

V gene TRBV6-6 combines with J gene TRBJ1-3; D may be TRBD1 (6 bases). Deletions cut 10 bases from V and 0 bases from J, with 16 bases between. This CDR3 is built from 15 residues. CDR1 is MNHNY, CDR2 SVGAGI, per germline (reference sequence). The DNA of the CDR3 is TGTGCCACCATGGACAGTCAAAACTCTGGAAACACCATATATTTT. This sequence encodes CATMDSQNSGNTIYF.

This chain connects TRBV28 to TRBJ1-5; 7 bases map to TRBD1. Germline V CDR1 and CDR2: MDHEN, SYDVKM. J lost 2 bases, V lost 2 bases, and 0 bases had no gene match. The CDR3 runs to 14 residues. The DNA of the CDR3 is TGTGCCAGCAGTTTAGGACAGGGCAATCAGCCCCAGCATTTT. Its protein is CASSLGQGNQPQHF.

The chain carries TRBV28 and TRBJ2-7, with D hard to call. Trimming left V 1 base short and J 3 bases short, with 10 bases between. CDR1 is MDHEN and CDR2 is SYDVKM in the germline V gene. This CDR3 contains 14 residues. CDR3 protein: CASSLSPVLYEQYF. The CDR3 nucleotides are TGTGCCAGCAGTTTATCCCCCGTCCTCTACGAGCAGTACTTC.

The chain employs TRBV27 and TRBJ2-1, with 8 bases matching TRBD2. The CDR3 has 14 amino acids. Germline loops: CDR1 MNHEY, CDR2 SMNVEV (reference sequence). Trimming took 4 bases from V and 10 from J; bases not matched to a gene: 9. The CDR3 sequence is CASSSLGEREEQFF. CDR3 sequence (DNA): TGTGCCAGCAGTTCTCTGGGGGAGCGGGAGGAGCAGTTCTTC.

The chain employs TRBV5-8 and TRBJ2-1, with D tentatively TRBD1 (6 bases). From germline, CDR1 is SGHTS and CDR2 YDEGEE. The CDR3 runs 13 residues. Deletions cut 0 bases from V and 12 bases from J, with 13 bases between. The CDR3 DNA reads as TGTGCCAGCAGCTTGGGGGGGCTTAAGGTGCAGTTCTTC. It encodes CASSLGGLKVQFF.

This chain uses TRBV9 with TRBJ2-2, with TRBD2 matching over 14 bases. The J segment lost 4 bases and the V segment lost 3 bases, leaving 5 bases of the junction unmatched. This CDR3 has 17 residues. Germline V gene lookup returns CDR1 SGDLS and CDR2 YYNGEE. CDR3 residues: CASSAGGLAGGTGELFF. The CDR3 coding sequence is TGTGCCAGCAGCGCGGGAGGACTAGCGGGAGGCACCGGGGAGCTGTTTTTT.

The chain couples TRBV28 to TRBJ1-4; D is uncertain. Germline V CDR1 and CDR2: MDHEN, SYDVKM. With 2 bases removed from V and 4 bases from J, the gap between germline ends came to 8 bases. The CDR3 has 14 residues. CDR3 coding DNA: TGTGCCAGCAGTTTAGGTGGCCTTAATGAAAAACTGTTTTTT. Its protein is CASSLGGLNEKLFF.

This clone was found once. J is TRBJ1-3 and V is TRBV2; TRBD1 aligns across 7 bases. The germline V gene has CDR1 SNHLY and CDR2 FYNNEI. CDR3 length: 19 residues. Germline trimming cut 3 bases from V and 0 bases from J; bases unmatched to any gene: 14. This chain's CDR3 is CASSDARVPDRSSGNTIYF. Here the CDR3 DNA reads TGTGCCAGCAGTGATGCCCGCGTCCCGGACAGGAGCTCTGGAAACACCATATATTTT.

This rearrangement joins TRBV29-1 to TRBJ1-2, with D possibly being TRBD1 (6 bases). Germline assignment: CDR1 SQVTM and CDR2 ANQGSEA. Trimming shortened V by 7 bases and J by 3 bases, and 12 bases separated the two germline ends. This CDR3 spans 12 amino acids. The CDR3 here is CSGTVSDYGYTF. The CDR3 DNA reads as TGCAGCGGGACAGTTTCGGACTATGGCTACACCTTC.

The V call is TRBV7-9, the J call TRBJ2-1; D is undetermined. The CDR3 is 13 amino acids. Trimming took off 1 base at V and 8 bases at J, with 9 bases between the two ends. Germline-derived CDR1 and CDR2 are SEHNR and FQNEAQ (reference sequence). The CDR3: CASSLVGWDEQFF. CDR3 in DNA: TGTGCCAGCAGCTTAGTTGGTTGGGATGAGCAGTTCTTC. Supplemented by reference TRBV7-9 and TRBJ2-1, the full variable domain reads DTGVSQNPRHKITKRGQNVTFRCDPISEHNRLYWYRQTLGQGPEFLTYFQNEAQLEKSRLLSDRFSAERPKGSFSTLEIQRTEQGDSAMYLCASSLVGWDEQFFGPGTRLTVL.

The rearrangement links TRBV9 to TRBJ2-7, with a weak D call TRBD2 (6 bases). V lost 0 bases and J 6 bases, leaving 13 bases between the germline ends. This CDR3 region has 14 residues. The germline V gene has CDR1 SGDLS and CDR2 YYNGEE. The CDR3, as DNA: TGTGCCAGCAGCGTAGTTGGGGACTCGGGCGAGCAGTACTTC. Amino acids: CASSVVGDSGEQYF.

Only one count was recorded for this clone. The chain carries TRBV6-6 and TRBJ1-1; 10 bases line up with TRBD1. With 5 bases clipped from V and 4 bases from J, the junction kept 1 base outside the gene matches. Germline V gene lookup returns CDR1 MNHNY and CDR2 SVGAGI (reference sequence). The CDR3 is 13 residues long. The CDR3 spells CASSRDRGTEAFF. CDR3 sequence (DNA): TGTGCCAGCAGTCGGGACAGGGGCACTGAAGCTTTCTTT.

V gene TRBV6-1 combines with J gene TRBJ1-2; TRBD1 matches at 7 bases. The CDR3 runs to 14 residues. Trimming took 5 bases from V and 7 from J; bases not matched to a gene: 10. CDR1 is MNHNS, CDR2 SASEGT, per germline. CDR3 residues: CASSPSGTVPGYTF. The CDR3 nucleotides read TGTGCCAGCAGTCCCTCCGGGACAGTGCCTGGCTACACCTTC.

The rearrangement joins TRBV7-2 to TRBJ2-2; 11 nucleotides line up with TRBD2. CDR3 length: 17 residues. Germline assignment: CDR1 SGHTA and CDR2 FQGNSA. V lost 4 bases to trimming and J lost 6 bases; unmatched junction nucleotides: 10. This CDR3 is CASSSSSGRARAGELFF. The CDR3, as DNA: TGTGCCAGCAGCTCAAGTAGCGGGAGGGCCCGGGCCGGGGAGCTGTTTTTT.

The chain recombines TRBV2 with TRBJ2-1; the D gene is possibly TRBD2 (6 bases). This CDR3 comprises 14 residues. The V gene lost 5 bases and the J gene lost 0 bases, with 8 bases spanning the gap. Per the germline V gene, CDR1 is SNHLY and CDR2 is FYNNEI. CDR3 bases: TGTGCCAGCAGTAGGGACTTCTCCTACAATGAGCAGTTCTTC. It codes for CASSRDFSYNEQFF.

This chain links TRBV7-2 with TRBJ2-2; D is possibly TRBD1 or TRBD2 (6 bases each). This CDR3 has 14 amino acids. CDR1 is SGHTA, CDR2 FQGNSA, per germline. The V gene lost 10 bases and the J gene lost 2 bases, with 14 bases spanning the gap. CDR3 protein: CAISGGRNTGELFF. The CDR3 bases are TGTGCCATCTCCGGGGGCAGAAACACCGGGGAGCTGTTTTTT. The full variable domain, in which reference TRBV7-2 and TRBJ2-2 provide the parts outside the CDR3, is GAGVSQSPSNKVTEKGKDVELRCDPISGHTALYWYRQSLGQGLEFLIYFQGNSAPDKSGLPSDRFSAERTGGSVSTLTIQRTQQEDSAVYLCAISGGRNTGELFFGEGSRLTVL.